This TCR beta chain appears in the sequencing data of a study of T cell responses to AZD1222 COVID-19 vaccine. Study in general: Second doses were pooled across both intervals (about 4 or about 12 weeks).

As for this clone: The antigen is undetermined.

The CDR3 extends over 16 amino acids. Study-level findings and limits: Nearly half of unique spike-specific TCRs reportedly avoided B.1.351 and B.1.1.7 mutated regions. Spike-specific TCR breadth and depth grew following two AZD1222 doses.

Sequencing used immunoSEQ multiplex PCR; TCRdb keeps in-frame clones, though not all of them. In the table there are fewer than 140,000 clones, about nine tenths of which are singletons. Specimen: peripheral blood, collected on day 0 of AZD1222 vaccination. The V call is TRBV21-1, the J call TRBJ2-4. TRBV21-1 is tagged as a pseudogene. This clonotype was sampled from an adult in good health. CDR3 amino acids: CASSHKTRITKNIQYF. The CDR3 bases are TGTGCCAGCAGCCACAAAACAAGGATCACCAAAAACATTCAGTACTTC.